This T cell receptor beta chain originates from a study of blood T cell repertoires in COVID-19. Study information: COVID-19 samples collected from the United States, Italy and Spain covered acute and convalescent phases. From T cells, B-cell-depleted T cells, or PBMCs came the material, which was cDNA or gDNA.

After removal of 2 bases from V and 8 bases from J, the junction contained 5 bases not matched to a gene. Germline-derived CDR1 and CDR2 are KGHSH and LQKENI. This CDR3 contains 13 residues. Original analysis: The authors estimated nucleated cell counts from reference gene primer amplification. Only in-frame clones appear in the TCRdb table, and some are missing; sequencing was by immunoSEQ multiplex PCR. V and J calls and clone size follow that table, whereas D and trimming were derived from the DNA. Of roughly 230,000 clones in the sample, 80% to 90% are singletons; the top ten hold just under 1%. The gene calls are TRBV18 and TRBJ1-1, with 7 bases aligning to TRBD1. Sequenced material: peripheral blood. The receptor comes from a man aged 40-49 years with acute or convalescent COVID-19. The CDR3 here is CASSPRTGPEAFF. The CDR3 DNA follows: TGTGCCAGCTCACCAAGGACAGGTCCCGAAGCTTTCTTT. Complete variable domain (other parts from reference TRBV18 and TRBJ1-1): NAGVMQNPRHLVRRRGQEARLRCSPMKGHSHVYWYRQLPEEGLKFMVYLQKENIIDESGMPKERFSAEFPKEGPSILRIQQVVRGDSAAYFCASSPRTGPEAFFGQGTRLTVV.